The sequence of this T cell receptor beta chain was determined in a study of cytomegalovirus exposure and HLA in healthy donors (dated by TCRdb to 2017 to 2019). Study-wide context: According to an earlier analysis of 550 to 700 of the donors, roughly 180 million T cells yielded over 100 million unique TCR beta sequences and approximately 300 Gb of sequence data. An early release covering roughly 640 HLA-typed donors comprised 250 to 350 gigabases of sequencing data and 85 million to 100 million unique TCR sequences. Among the roughly 400 genotyped donors, approximately 81% belonged to the genetic ancestry cluster associated with self-reported Caucasian donors. The study aimed to test whether cataloging public T cell receptors could reveal signatures of past pathogen exposure. Using immunosequencing, the study profiled T cell repertoires from 666 subjects and related those repertoires to cytomegalovirus serostatus. A separate validation cohort of roughly 130 different subjects was used in addition to the approximately 670-subject first cohort. High-throughput TCR immunosequencing, statistical association of individual TCRs with disease status, and machine learning were combined to predict cytomegalovirus infection status. A later analysis re-analyzed previously published TCR beta repertoires from about 600 donors and added high-resolution HLA genotyping to study TCR occurrence patterns. The later analysis used no new phenotypic data to find candidate immune exposures, relying instead on TCR beta sequences and their occurrence across donors. In an earlier analysis of roughly 600 of the donors, high-throughput TCR beta sequencing was used to judge whether each TCR beta V gene segment behaved as functional or pseudogenic. Donor age, sex, ethnicity and CMV serostatus were compiled alongside the repertoire data. A later genetic analysis used genome-wide SNP genotypes for about 55% of the 666 donors, treating that subset as a discovery cohort. Every repertoire in the discovery cohort had been generated on one and the same sequencing platform. HLA typing covered class I and class II loci at four-digit resolution. The number of donors typed differed by locus, with about 629-630 for A, B, C, DRB1 and DQB1, around 500 for DQA1, approximately 570 for DPA1, and approximately 470 for DPB1. Because of strong linkage in the cohort, roughly five DR-DQ haplotypes were treated as single units for association and clustering. Among around 400 genotyped donors of the cohort, an average of approximately 220,000 unique TCR beta nucleotide sequences was sequenced per donor, of which 15% to 20% were non-productive.

Overall study results and their limits: Most TCR sequences were observed very rarely across donors, whereas some public TCRs were present in many individuals. A later analysis found that most CMV-associated TCR beta chains appeared HLA-restricted, with HLA associations seemingly driven largely by CMV exposure. The only immune exposure information available for the cohort was CMV serostatus. In both the original and validation cohorts, the classifier was reported to diagnose cytomegalovirus status with high specificity and sensitivity. A later analysis associated about 17,000 TCR beta sequences with specific HLA alleles at a false discovery rate of 0.05. Correlated functional status among segregating V segments might be attributable to linkage disequilibrium, but an unknown experimental factor could not be ruled out. A later analysis reported that several top co-occurrence clusters appeared linked to parvovirus B19, influenza, CMV and Epstein-Barr virus. Presence/absence analyses assumed roughly uniform sequencing depth across donors, an assumption that may not hold. The authors suggested that the approach could potentially be generalized to other disease states and immunological phenotypes. A later analysis found that HLA-associated TCR beta chains were more clonally expanded and had lower generation probabilities than equally common non-associated chains. A few of the identified cytomegalovirus-associated TCR beta chains were confirmed in vitro to be specific for cytomegalovirus antigens. A further reported finding was that TCR beta sequences accurately predicted the HLA-A and HLA-B alleles for most subjects in the first cohort. When HLA alleles, especially DR and DQ, strongly co-occurred, TCR associations were difficult to assign to individual alleles. The cohort was sequenced for TCR beta chains only, and without alpha or paired-chain data the features that could be detected were limited. In a later genetic analysis, fewer N-insertions in productive TCRs were reported among donors in an Asian-associated ancestry cluster than the roughly 640-donor mean. An earlier analysis of some 560 of the donors showed that most TCR beta V segments appeared in productive rearrangements either about 90% or about 30% of the time, which broadly matched IMGT annotations. Some IMGT-functional V segments, including TRBV6-2 and TRBV6-3, could not be distinguished by the 87-base-pair reads and were therefore excluded. In a later genetic analysis, a missense DCLRE1C variant was associated with V-gene and J-gene trimming of TCR beta chains, and the association was replicated in an independent cohort. The study gave a list of some 150 TCR beta chains associated with cytomegalovirus. In a later analysis, the rate of TCR association differed among HLA loci, with DRB1 alleles having the most associated TCRs and HLA-C alleles having the fewest. Because counts were too low, around 17 rarely observed V segments, including chromosome 9 orphons, were left out of the earlier analysis of about 500 of the donors. HLA typing was unavailable for some donors at each locus, so association tests used only the typed subset. The sequencing pipeline was judged likely to have produced a cluster of highly shared sequence variants as a technical artifact.

The CDR3 goes from the cysteine to the phenylalanine over 16 residues. Here the CDR3 DNA is all that survives: 48 bases in frame from base 1. Looking up the germline V gene (reference sequence) yields CDR1 MNHEY and CDR2 SMNVEV. V is cut by 9 bases and J by 0 bases, and the space between the germline ends is 18 bases. As regards this clone: This receptor's antigen is unknown. No base quality information exists; no much larger clone differs at one position.

The cohort comprised 670 or so healthy bone marrow donors. At the time of sampling, all cohort members were nominally healthy, though unrecorded immune exposures were likely present. The donor was CMV seropositive and belonged to the group of 250 to 350 seropositive cohort members. Each donor provided a peripheral blood sample, and peripheral blood mononuclear cells were used for TCR beta sequencing. The Qiagen DNeasy Blood Extraction Kit was used to extract genomic DNA from the blood cell samples. Library preparation was by the immunoSEQ multiplex PCR assay. For the multiplex PCR, a mixture combining 60 forward primers for TCR Vbeta segments and 13 reverse primers for TCR Jbeta segments was used. Amplification of the CDR3 region of rearranged TCR beta genes was performed with a multiplex PCR assay on genomic DNA. On the Illumina HiSeq System, the amplified TCR beta libraries were sequenced as 87-base-pair reads. The published analysis was carried out like this. Across the roughly 670 repertoires, a later analysis counted 75 million to 90 million unique TCR beta chains, some 11 million of which were shared by at least two donors. To remove PCR and sequencing errors, raw reads were error-corrected and collapsed into unique sequences using a nearest-neighbor algorithm that merged closely related sequences. V, D and J gene segments were assigned by aligning CDR3 sequences to IMGT reference sequences. For a sequence to be retained, a match of at least six nucleotides was required to both a V gene segment and a J gene segment. Rearrangements were called productive when the CDR3 lacked stop codons and stayed in frame with V and J; all others were non-productive. Following IMGT convention, CDR3 was defined as the stretch from the second conserved V-encoded cysteine to the conserved J-encoded phenylalanine. The earlier analysis of approximately 590 of the donors excluded any sequence lacking an unambiguous match to a single V gene segment. In an earlier analysis of several hundred of the donors, a V segment was called functional when productive rearrangements were above 56.7%, and segregating when the standard deviation between donors exceeded 5%. A statistical classification framework was developed to diagnose cytomegalovirus status using the catalog of TCR beta chain sequences. A later analysis assigned V and J genes by comparing TCR nucleotide sequences with IMGT/GENE-DB human TR gene sequences. The TCRdist pipeline was used in a later analysis to assign CDR3 sequences and most-parsimonious VDJ recombination scenarios. In a later analysis, each TCR beta chain was defined by its CDR3 amino acid sequence together with its V-gene family, and reads lacking a unique V-gene family were excluded. As a way to deal with suspected cross-contamination and a sequencing artifact, a later analysis dropped 640 or so nucleotide sequences that were highly shared and had low generation probability. A later analysis calculated a clonal expansion index for each public chain from normalized within-repertoire ranks of inferred template counts. In a later analysis, generation probabilities were computed using a VDJ recombination model fitted to out-of-frame rearrangements, and the results were checked against IGoR. In a later analysis, hypergeometric tests were used to score TCR-TCR, TCR-HLA and TCR-CMV co-occurrence, with a repertoire-size bias correction applied to TCR pairs. In a later analysis, false discovery rates were estimated by permuting HLA or CMV assignments 20 times. In a later analysis, co-occurring TCRs were grouped using DBSCAN, and TCRdist sequence similarity was added for clustering within HLA-allele-positive subsets. Repertoires with fewer than 30,000 or more than 120,000 public chains, plus five repertoires with anomalous nucleotide sharing, were excluded from co-occurrence clustering. As stored in TCRdb, this immuneACCESS dataset retains in-frame rearrangements with V and J assigned. A fraction of the clones does not appear; measured against another copy, unresolved V genes explain less than half of the discrepancy, and the remainder lacks a known reason. V and J calls and clone size are those listed in that table; D and trimming were worked out from the DNA. The sample table shows hundreds of thousands of clones, and about 81% are seen once. Roughly 5.5% of the sample is held by the ten biggest clonotypes.

The sequence derives from a middle-aged man in good health and CMV-seropositive. The chain employs TRBV27 and TRBJ1-3; perhaps TRBD1 is the D gene, with 5 bases matching. Sequenced sample: PBMCs. The encoded CDR3 is CASGRGGGFSGNTIYF. The nucleotides read TGTGCCAGTGGACGGGGGGGAGGATTCTCTGGAAACACCATATATTTT.